Shown below are 2 T cell receptor beta chains from a single sample sequenced in a study of shared clonotypes between healthy human individuals. Naivety among CD8 cells was defined by CD45RO negativity and positive CCR7 selection, thereby excluding terminally differentiated effector memory CD45RA+ cells. Profiled with immunoSEQ multiplex PCR; TCRdb holds only in-frame clones, not every one. The sample contains roughly 590,000 clones, nearly 97% of which appear only once. The sample comprised naive CD8+ T cells sorted from blood. The origin of the receptors is a woman in her 30s in good health.

This chain uses TRBV28 with TRBJ2-7, with D maybe TRBD1 (6 bases). Germline lookup yields CDR1 MDHEN and CDR2 SYDVKM. This CDR3 has 17 amino acids. V dropped 8 bases and J dropped 1 base, with 24 bases sitting between them. The CDR3 DNA follows: TGTGCCAGCGAAACAGGGCGAGAGTCTCCCTTTTCCTACGAGCAGTACTTC. As protein: CASETGRESPFSYEQYF.

V gene TRBV2 combines with J gene TRBJ2-7; 9 positions agree with TRBD2. CDR3 length equals 16 residues. V was pared by 6 bases and J by 0 bases, with 9 bases of the junction left unmatched. Germline CDR1 is SNHLY and CDR2 is FYNNEI. CDR3 residues: CASSDPRTSASYEQYF. The CDR3, as DNA: TGTGCCAGCAGCGACCCCCGGACTAGCGCCTCCTACGAGCAGTACTTC.